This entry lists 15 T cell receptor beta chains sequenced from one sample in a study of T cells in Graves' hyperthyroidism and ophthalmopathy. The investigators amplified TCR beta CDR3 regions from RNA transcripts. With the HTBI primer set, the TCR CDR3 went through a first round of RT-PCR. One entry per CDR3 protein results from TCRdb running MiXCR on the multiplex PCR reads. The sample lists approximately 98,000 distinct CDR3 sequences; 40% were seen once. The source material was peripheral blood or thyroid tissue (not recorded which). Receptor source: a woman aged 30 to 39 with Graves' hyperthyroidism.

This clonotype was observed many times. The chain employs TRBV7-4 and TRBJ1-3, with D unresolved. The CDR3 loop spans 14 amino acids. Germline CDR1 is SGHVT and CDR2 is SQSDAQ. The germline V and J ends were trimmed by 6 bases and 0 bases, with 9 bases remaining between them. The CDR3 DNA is TGTGCCAGCAGTTCCGTTTCCTCTGGAAACACCATATATTTT. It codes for CASSSVSSGNTIYF. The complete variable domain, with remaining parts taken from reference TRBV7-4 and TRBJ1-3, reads GAGVSQSPRYKVAKRGRDVALRCDSISGHVTLYWYRQTLGQGSEVLTYSQSDAQRDKSGRPSGRFSAERPERSVSTLKIQRTEQGDSAVYLCASSSVSSGNTIYFGEGSWLTVV.

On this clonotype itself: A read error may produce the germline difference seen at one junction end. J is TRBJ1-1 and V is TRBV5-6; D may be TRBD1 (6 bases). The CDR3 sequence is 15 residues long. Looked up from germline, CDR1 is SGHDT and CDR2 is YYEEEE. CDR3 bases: TGTGCCGGCAGCTTGAGAACGGGGGCGAACACTGAAGCTTTCTTT. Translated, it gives CAGSLRTGANTEAFF.

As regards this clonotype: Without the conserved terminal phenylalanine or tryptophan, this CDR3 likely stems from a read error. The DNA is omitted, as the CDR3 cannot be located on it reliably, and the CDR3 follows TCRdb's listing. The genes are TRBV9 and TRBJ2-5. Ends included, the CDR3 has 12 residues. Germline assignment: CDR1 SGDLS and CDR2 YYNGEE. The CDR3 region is CASSVEEETQCL.

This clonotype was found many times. The CDR3 nucleotides are TGTGCCAGCAGCCCCCGTCGGACAGGGGCGGGTCAGCCCCAGCATTTT. It specifies CASSPRRTGAGQPQHF. The chain couples TRBV7-2 to TRBJ1-5; 9 bases fit TRBD1. The CDR3 has 16 amino acids. Germline CDR1 SGHTA, CDR2 FQGNSA. The trim removed 5 bases at V and 6 bases at J, leaving 11 bases unmatched.

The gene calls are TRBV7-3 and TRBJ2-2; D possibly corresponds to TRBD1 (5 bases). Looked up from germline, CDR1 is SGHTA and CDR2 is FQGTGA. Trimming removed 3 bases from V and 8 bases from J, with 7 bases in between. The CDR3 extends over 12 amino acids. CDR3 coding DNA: TGTGCCAGCAGCTTCAGGACAGGGGAGCTGTTTTTT. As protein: CASSFRTGELFF. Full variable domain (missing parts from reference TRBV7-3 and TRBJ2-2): GAGVSQTPSNKVTEKGKYVELRCDPISGHTALYWYRQSLGQGPEFLIYFQGTGAADDSGLPNDRFFAVRPEGSVSTLKIQRTERGDSAVYLCASSFRTGELFFGEGSRLTVL.

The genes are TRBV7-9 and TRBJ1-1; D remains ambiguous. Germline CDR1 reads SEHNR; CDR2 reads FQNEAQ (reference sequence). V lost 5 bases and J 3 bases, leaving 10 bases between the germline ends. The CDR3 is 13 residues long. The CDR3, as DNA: TGTGCCAGCAGCCACGGACGGGACACTGAAGCTTTCTTT. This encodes CASSHGRDTEAFF.

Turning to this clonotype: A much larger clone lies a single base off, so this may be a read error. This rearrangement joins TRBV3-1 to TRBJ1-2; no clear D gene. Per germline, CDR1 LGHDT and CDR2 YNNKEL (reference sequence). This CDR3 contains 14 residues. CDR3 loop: CASSQVGGSGGYAF. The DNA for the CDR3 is TGTGCCAGCAGCCAAGTTGGCGGTTCCGGTGGCTACGCCTTC.

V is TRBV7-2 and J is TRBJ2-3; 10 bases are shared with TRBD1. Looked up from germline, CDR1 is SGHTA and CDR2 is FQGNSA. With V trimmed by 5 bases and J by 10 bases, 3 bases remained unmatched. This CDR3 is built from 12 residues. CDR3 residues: CASSQGQGAQYF. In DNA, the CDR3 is TGTGCCAGCAGCCAAGGACAGGGGGCGCAGTATTTT.

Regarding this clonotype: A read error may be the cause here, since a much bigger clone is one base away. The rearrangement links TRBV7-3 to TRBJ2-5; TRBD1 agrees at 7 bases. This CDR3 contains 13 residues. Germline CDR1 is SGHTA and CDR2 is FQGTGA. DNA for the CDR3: TGTGCCAGCTCACCGGACAGGACGGGGACCCAGCACTTC. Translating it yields CASSPDRTGTQHF.

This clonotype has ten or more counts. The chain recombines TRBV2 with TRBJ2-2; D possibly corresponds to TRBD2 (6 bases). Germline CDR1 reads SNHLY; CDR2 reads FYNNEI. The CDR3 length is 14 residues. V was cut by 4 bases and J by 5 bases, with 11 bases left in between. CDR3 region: CASSAGTRTGELFF. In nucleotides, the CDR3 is TGTGCCAGCAGTGCGGGGACTCGGACCGGGGAGCTGTTTTTT. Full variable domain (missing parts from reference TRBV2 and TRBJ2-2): EPEVTQTPSHQVTQMGQEVILRCVPISNHLYFYWYRQILGQKVEFLVSFYNNEISEKSEIFDDQFSVERPDGSNFTLKIRSTKLEDSAMYFCASSAGTRTGELFFGEGSRLTVL.

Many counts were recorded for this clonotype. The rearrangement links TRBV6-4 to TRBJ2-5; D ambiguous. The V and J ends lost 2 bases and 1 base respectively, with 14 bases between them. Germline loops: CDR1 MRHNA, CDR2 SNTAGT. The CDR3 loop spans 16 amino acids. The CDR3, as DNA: TGTGCCAGCAGTGACGTTCGGGCAGATTCCCAAGAGACCCAGTACTTC. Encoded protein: CASSDVRADSQETQYF.

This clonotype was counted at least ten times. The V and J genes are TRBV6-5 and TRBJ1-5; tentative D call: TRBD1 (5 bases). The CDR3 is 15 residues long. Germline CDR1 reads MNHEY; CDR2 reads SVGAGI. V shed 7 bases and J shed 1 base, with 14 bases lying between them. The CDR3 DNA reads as TGTGCCAGCAAACCGGGACTGACGAGCAATCAGCCCCAGCATTTT. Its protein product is CASKPGLTSNQPQHF.

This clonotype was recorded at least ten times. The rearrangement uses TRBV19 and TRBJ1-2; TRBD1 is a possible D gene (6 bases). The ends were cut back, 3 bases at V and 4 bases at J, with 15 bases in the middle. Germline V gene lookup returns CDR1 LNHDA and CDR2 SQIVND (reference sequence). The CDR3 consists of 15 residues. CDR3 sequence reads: CASSIVGGGGYGYTF. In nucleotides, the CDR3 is TGTGCCAGTAGTATCGTCGGAGGGGGTGGCTATGGCTACACCTTC.

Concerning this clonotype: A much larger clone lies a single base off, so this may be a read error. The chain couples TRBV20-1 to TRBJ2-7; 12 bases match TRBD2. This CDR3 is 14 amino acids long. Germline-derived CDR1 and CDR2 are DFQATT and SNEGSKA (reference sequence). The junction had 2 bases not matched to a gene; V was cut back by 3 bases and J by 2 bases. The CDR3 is CSASGLAGTYEQYF. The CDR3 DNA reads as TGCAGTGCTAGTGGACTAGCGGGAACCTACGAGCAGTACTTC.

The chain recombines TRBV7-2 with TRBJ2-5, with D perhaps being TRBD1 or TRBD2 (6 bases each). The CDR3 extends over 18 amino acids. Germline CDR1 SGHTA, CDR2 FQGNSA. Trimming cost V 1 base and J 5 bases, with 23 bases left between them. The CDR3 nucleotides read TGTGCCAGCAGCTTAGGACCAGCGGGTTGGGACACCGGGGAGACCCAGTACTTC. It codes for CASSLGPAGWDTGETQYF.